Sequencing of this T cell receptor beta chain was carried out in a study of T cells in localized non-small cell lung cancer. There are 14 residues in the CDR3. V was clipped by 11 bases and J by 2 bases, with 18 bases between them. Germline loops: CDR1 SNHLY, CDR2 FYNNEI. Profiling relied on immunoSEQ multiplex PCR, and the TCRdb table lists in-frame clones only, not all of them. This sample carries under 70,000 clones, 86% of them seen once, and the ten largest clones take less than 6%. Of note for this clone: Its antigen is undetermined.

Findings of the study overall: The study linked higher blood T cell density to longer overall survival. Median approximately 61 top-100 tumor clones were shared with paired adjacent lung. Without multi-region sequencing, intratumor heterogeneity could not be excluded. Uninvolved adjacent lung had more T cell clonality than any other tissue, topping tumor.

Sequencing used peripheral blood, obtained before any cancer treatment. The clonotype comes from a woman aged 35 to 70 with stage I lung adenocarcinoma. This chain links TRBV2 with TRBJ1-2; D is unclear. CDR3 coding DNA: TGTGCCGGGAACCGAGACCGGTTAAACTATGGCTACACCTTC. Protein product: CAGNRDRLNYGYTF.